The 22 T cell receptor beta chains given below trace back to one sample, sequenced in a study of blood T cell repertoires in COVID-19. Sequencing was performed with immunoSEQ multiplex PCR; in TCRdb, only in-frame clones are kept and a portion is missing. Seen here are 250,000 to 300,000 clones, 75% to 90% observed once, and the top ten hold 9.5% to 13%. Sequenced sample: peripheral blood. The receptors were sampled from a woman aged 70-85 years with COVID-19, enrolled during active disease.

V and J are TRBV4-1 and TRBJ2-5, with 11 bases matching TRBD1. Unmatched junction bases numbered 7, after V lost 6 bases and J lost 4 bases. CDR1 is MGHRA and CDR2 is YSYEKL in the germline V gene. CDR3 length: 15 amino acids. For the CDR3, the DNA is TGCGCCAGCAGAGGCTCGGGGACAGGGGGAGAGACCCAGTACTTC. This encodes CASRGSGTGGETQYF.

The rearrangement links TRBV19 to TRBJ1-1; tentatively, D is TRBD1 (6 bases). The germline gives CDR1 LNHDA, CDR2 SQIVND (reference sequence). This CDR3 has 14 residues. Trimming took 6 bases from V and 5 from J, leaving 16 bases between them. In nucleotides, the CDR3 is TGTGCCAGTAGGTCCCAACAGGGAGGGACTGAAGCTTTCTTT. Translated, it gives CASRSQQGGTEAFF. The whole variable domain, remainder taken from reference TRBV19 and TRBJ1-1, is DGGITQSPKYLFRKEGQNVTLSCEQNLNHDAMYWYRQDPGQGLRLIYYSQIVNDFQKGDIAEGYSVSREKKESFPLTVTSAQKNPTAFYLCASRSQQGGTEAFFGQGTRLTVV.

To note about this clone: Within the sample, other DNA sequences also encode this same CDR3. The chain uses TRBV18 and TRBJ1-1; D is ambiguous. The CDR3 totals 13 residues. Germline V gene data show CDR1 as KGHSH and CDR2 as LQKENI. V was trimmed by 2 bases and J by 2 bases, leaving 6 bases between them. The CDR3 loop reads CASSPTSNTEAFF. CDR3 bases: TGTGCCAGCTCACCAACTAGCAACACTGAAGCTTTCTTT.

The chain carries TRBV10-3 and TRBJ2-4; D possibly corresponds to TRBD1 (6 bases). This CDR3 is built from 15 residues. V dropped 4 bases and J dropped 4 bases, with 14 bases sitting between them. Looked up from germline, CDR1 is ENHRY and CDR2 is SYGVKD. In nucleotides, the CDR3 is TGTGCCATCAGTGGGTCTAACGACAGGAAAAACATTCAGTACTTC. Translation gives CAISGSNDRKNIQYF.

The chain joins TRBV19 to TRBJ2-1; 8 bases line up with TRBD1. After removal of 4 bases from V and 9 bases from J, the junction contained 5 bases not matched to a gene. The CDR3 has 13 residues. Germline V gene lookup returns CDR1 LNHDA and CDR2 SQIVND (reference sequence). CDR3 bases: TGTGCCAGTAGTACCAACAGGGGGAGTGAGCAGTTCTTC. Translation: CASSTNRGSEQFF.

This rearrangement joins TRBV5-1 to TRBJ2-7; no reliable D call. The CDR3 length is 12 residues. Germline values: CDR1 SGHRS, CDR2 YFSETQ. V lost 4 bases and J lost 5, with 10 bases in between. CDR3 protein: CASSRVLNEQYF. CDR3 sequence (DNA): TGCGCCAGCAGCCGGGTGTTGAACGAGCAGTACTTC. Full variable domain (missing parts from reference TRBV5-1 and TRBJ2-7): KAGVTQTPRYLIKTRGQQVTLSCSPISGHRSVSWYQQTPGQGLQFLFEYFSETQRNKGNFPGRFSGRQFSNSRSEMNVSTLELGDSALYLCASSRVLNEQYFGPGTRLTVT.

This sequence joins TRBV6-5 and TRBJ1-2; a possible D gene is TRBD1 (5 bases). Between the trimmed V and J ends, which lost 0 bases and 7 bases, there was a span of 9 bases. CDR1 and CDR2 (germline): MNHEY, SVGAGI. This CDR3 is built from 13 residues. The CDR3 spells CASSYSSGGGYTF. Here the CDR3 DNA reads TGTGCCAGCAGTTACTCGTCCGGGGGTGGCTACACCTTC.

The V gene is TRBV5-1, the J gene TRBJ2-7; 8 bases are a match to TRBD1. The CDR3 is 14 amino acids. Germline V lookup: CDR1 SGHRS, CDR2 YFSETQ. With V trimmed by 3 bases and J by 3 bases, 5 bases remained unmatched. CDR3 sequence reads: CASSWTGTGYEQYF. DNA of the CDR3: TGCGCCAGCAGCTGGACCGGGACAGGCTACGAGCAGTACTTC. Full variable domain (outside the CDR3, taken from reference TRBV5-1 and TRBJ2-7): KAGVTQTPRYLIKTRGQQVTLSCSPISGHRSVSWYQQTPGQGLQFLFEYFSETQRNKGNFPGRFSGRQFSNSRSEMNVSTLELGDSALYLCASSWTGTGYEQYFGPGTRLTVT.

The V call is TRBV10-3, the J call TRBJ1-6; 10 positions agree with TRBD1. The V segment lost 2 bases and the J segment 10 bases; nucleotides outside the gene matches: 11. Per germline, CDR1 ENHRY and CDR2 SYGVKD. This CDR3 spans 17 amino acids. The CDR3 region has the DNA TGTGCCATCAGTGAGGACCGGGACAGGGGAGTGAGGTCACCCCTCCACTTT. Protein sequence: CAISEDRDRGVRSPLHF.

The chain carries TRBV5-4 and TRBJ2-5; TRBD2 matches 10 bases. Germline-derived CDR1 and CDR2 are SGHNT and YYREEE (reference sequence). V trimming: 0 bases; J trimming: 5 bases; junction bases outside the gene matches: 4. This CDR3 region has 15 residues. The CDR3 region has the DNA TGTGCCAGCAGCTTGGCCCTAGCGGGAGCTGAGACCCAGTACTTC. This sequence encodes CASSLALAGAETQYF.

This sequence joins TRBV7-2 and TRBJ1-5; D unclear. This CDR3 contains 13 residues. The ends were cut back, 3 bases at V and 3 bases at J, with 6 bases in the middle. The germline V gene has CDR1 SGHTA and CDR2 FQGNSA. Here the CDR3 DNA reads TGTGCCAGCAGCTTCCATCCCAATCAGCCCCAGCATTTT. Protein: CASSFHPNQPQHF.

The rearrangement links TRBV6-5 to TRBJ1-4; no clear D gene. Germline loops: CDR1 MNHEY, CDR2 SVGAGI. Trimming cost V 6 bases and J 7 bases, with 18 bases left between them. There are 15 residues in the CDR3. The CDR3 region is CASRKGLEIGEKLFF. CDR3 nucleotides: TGTGCCAGCAGGAAAGGACTCGAGATCGGTGAAAAACTGTTTTTT.

The gene calls are TRBV6-2 or TRBV6-3 and TRBJ2-1; the D gene is possibly TRBD1 (5 bases). Trimming shortened V by 2 bases and J by 7 bases, and 12 bases separated the two germline ends. This CDR3 is 14 amino acids long. Germline CDR1 is MNHEY and CDR2 is SVGEGT. The CDR3 region is CASSYVQGRNEQFF. DNA of the CDR3: TGTGCCAGCAGTTACGTGCAGGGTAGGAATGAGCAGTTCTTC.

The chain recombines TRBV7-2 with TRBJ2-7, with D possibly being TRBD2 (6 bases). The length of the CDR3 is 15 residues. V was cut by 5 bases and J by 4 bases, with 18 bases left in between. Germline lookup yields CDR1 SGHTA and CDR2 FQGNSA. CDR3 in DNA: TGTGCCAGCAGCCCAGCCGGGACTGAGTTTTACGAGCAGTACTTC. It yields the protein CASSPAGTEFYEQYF.

The chain carries TRBV2 and TRBJ2-1; 8 nucleotides align to TRBD2. In germline, CDR1 is SNHLY, CDR2 FYNNEI. This CDR3 contains 16 residues. Trimming cost V 2 bases and J 5 bases; bases outside gene matches: 8. The CDR3 bases are TGTGCCAGCAGTGAAAGGAGGCTAGCGGGTGACAATGAGCAGTTCTTC. Amino acids: CASSERRLAGDNEQFF. Filled out from reference TRBV2 and TRBJ2-1, the complete variable domain reads EPEVTQTPSHQVTQMGQEVILRCVPISNHLYFYWYRQILGQKVEFLVSFYNNEISEKSEIFDDQFSVERPDGSNFTLKIRSTKLEDSAMYFCASSERRLAGDNEQFFGPGTRLTVL.

The gene calls are TRBV5-4 and TRBJ1-1; D not certain. Per the germline V gene, CDR1 is SGHNT and CDR2 is YYREEE (reference sequence). V gave up 4 bases and J gave up 3 bases, with 10 bases separating them. The CDR3 is 13 amino acids. This chain's CDR3 is CASSPSRDTEAFF. The CDR3 DNA is TGTGCCAGCAGCCCTTCGAGGGACACTGAAGCTTTCTTT.

The chain carries TRBV15 and TRBJ1-5, with D hard to call. This CDR3 contains 16 residues. The germline CDR1 and CDR2 sequences are LNHNV and YYDKDF (reference sequence). Trimming shortened V by 0 bases and J by 0 bases, and 9 bases separated the two germline ends. The DNA of the CDR3 is TGTGCCACCAGCAGAGATAATGCCTATAGCAATCAGCCCCAGCATTTT. This gives the protein CATSRDNAYSNQPQHF.

V usage is TRBV7-9 and J usage is TRBJ1-2; weak D call: TRBD1 (5 bases). Trimming took 0 bases from V and 6 from J, leaving 11 bases between them. This CDR3 has 14 amino acids. Germline CDR1 and CDR2: SEHNR and FQNEAQ (reference sequence). The CDR3 coding sequence is TGTGCCAGCAGCTTAGCGCAGGGAAGGGATGGCTACACCTTC. It specifies CASSLAQGRDGYTF.

The V gene is TRBV6-1, the J gene TRBJ1-5; no firm D call. The CDR3 spans 15 residues. Germline CDR1 reads MNHNS; CDR2 reads SASEGT. V was clipped by 3 bases and J by 2 bases, with 11 bases between them. The CDR3 coding sequence is TGTGCCAGCAGTGACCGGGTAGGTGGCAATCAGCCCCAGCATTTT. The encoded protein is CASSDRVGGNQPQHF.

J is TRBJ2-3 and V is TRBV27; TRBD2 matches 8 bases. V gave up 5 bases and J gave up 1 base; unmatched junction bases: 8. This CDR3 is 16 amino acids long. Germline values: CDR1 MNHEY, CDR2 SMNVEV (reference sequence). CDR3 in amino acids: CASSPTAGDRTDTQYF. The CDR3 DNA follows: TGTGCCAGCAGTCCGACAGCGGGGGACCGCACAGATACGCAGTATTTT.

The V gene is TRBV7-8, the J gene TRBJ1-5; D gene uncertain. The CDR3 is made up of 16 amino acids. The V and J ends lost 5 bases and 1 base respectively, with 15 bases between them. Germline values: CDR1 SGHVS, CDR2 FQNEAQ. The CDR3 DNA reads TGTGCCAGCAGCCGAGGTTCGGGTTCGAGCAATCAGCCCCAGCATTTT. Translated, it gives CASSRGSGSSNQPQHF.

J is TRBJ1-2 and V is TRBV6-5; a weak D match, TRBD1 (6 bases). Trimming removed 4 bases from V and 4 bases from J, with 10 bases in between. The CDR3 length is 13 residues. Germline V gene lookup returns CDR1 MNHEY and CDR2 SVGAGI. The CDR3 DNA follows: TGTGCCAGCAGTTTCGGGACATTCTATGGCTACACCTTC. Protein: CASSFGTFYGYTF.